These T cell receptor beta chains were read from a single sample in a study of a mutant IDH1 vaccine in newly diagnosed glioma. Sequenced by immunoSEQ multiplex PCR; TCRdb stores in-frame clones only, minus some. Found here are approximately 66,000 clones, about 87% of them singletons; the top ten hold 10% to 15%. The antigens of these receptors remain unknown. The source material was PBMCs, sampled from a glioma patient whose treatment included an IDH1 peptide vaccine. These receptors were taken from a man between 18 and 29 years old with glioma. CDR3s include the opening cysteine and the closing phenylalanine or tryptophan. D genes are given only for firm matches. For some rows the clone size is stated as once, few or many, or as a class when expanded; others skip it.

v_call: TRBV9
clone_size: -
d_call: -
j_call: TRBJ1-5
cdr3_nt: TGTGCCAGCAGCCCTTCCTCGGGGGGTTTAAATCAGCCCCAGCATTTT
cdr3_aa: CASSPSSGGLNQPQHF

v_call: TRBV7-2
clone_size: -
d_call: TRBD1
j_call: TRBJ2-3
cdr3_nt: TGTGCCAGCAGTTGGGACAGGTGGTCGGATACGCAGTATTTT
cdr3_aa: CASSWDRWSDTQYF

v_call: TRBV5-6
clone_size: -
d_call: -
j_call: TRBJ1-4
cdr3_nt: TGTGCCAGCAGCTTCGCCGGCAGGGTTCACGAAAAACTGTTTTTT
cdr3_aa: CASSFAGRVHEKLFF

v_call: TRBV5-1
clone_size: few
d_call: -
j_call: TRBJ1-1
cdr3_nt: TGCGCCAGCAGCTCCAAAGGGGGTGAAGCTTTCTTT
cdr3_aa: CASSSKGGEAFF

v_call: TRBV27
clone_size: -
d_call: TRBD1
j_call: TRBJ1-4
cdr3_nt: TGTGCCAGCAGCCAGACAGGGGGCGGTGAAAAACTGTTTTTT
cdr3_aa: CASSQTGGGEKLFF

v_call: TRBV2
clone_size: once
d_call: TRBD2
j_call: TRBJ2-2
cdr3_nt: TGTGCCAGCAGTCGGACTAGCGGGGCGAACACCGGGGAGCTGTTTTTT
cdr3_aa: CASSRTSGANTGELFF

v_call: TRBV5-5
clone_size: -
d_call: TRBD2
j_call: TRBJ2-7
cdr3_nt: TGTGCCAGCAGCTCCGTAGCGGGGGTCTCCTACGAGCAGTACTTC
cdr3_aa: CASSSVAGVSYEQYF

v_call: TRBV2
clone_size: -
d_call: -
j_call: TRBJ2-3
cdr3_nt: TGTGCCAGCACAGTCAGGGGCCTTAGCACAGATACGCAGTATTTT
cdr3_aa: CASTVRGLSTDTQYF

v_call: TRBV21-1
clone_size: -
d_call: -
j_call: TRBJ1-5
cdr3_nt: TGTGCCAGCAGCAAATTCAAAGCCTCAGTCGGTCACAAGGCAAATAGCAATCAGCCCCAGCATTTT
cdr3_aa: CASSKFKASVGHKANSNQPQHF

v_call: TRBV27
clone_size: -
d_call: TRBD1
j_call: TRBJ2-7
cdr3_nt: TGTGCCAGCAGTCCACAGGGGATGGCCTACGAGCAGTACTTC
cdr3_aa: CASSPQGMAYEQYF

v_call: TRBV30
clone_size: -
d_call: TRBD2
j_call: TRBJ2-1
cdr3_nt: TGTGCCTGGAGTCCGGGACTAGCGGTTGAGCAGTTCTTC
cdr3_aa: CAWSPGLAVEQFF

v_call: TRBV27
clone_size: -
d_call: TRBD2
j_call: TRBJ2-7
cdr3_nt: TGTGCCAGCAACCCCGGACTAGCGGGAGAGTTCTACGAGCAGTACTTC
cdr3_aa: CASNPGLAGEFYEQYF

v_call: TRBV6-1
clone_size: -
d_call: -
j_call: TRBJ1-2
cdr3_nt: TGTGCCAGTCGGGTAAGGAAGAACACTAACTATGGCTACACCTTC
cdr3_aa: CASRVRKNTNYGYTF

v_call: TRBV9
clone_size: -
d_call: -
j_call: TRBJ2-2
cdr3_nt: TGTGCCAGCAGGGAGGATTGGGACACCGGGGAGCTGTTTTTT
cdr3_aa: CASREDWDTGELFF

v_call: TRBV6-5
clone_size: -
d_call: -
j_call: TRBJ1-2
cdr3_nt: TGTGCCAGCAGCCTCCGCGGGACTTATCACGATGGCTACACCTTC
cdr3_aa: CASSLRGTYHDGYTF

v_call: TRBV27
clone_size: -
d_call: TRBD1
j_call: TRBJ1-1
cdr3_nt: TGTGCCAGCAGTTTAACCCCGGGACAGGGGCCCACTGAAGCTTTCTTT
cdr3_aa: CASSLTPGQGPTEAFF

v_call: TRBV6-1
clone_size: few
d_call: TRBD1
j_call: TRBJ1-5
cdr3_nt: TGTGCCAGCAGTGAAAGGTCAGGGGGCGGGCAGCCCCAGCATTTT
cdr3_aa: CASSERSGGGQPQHF

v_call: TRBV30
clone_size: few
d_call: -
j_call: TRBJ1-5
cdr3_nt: TGTGCCTGGAGTGTCATGGGGGTACGGAGCAATCAGCCCCAGCATTTT
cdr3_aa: CAWSVMGVRSNQPQHF

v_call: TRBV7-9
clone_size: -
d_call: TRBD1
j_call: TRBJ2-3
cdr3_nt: TGTGCCAGCAGCCCCGGGACAGCGAGCACAGATACGCAGTATTTT
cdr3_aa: CASSPGTASTDTQYF

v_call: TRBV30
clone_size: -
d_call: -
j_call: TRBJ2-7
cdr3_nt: TGTGCCTGGAGCTTCAGAGGCGAGCAGTACTTC
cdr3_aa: CAWSFRGEQYF

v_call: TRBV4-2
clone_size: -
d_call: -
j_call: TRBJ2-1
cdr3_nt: TGTGCCAGCAGCCGTACGGATGGGTACAATGAGCAGTTCTTC
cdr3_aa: CASSRTDGYNEQFF

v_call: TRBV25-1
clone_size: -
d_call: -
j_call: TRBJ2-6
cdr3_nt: TGTGCCAGCAGTGGAGTCCCTATATCTGGGGCCAACGTCCTGACTTTC
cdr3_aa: CASSGVPISGANVLTF

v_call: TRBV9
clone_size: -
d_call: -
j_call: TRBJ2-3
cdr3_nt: TGTGCCAGCAGCGTAGTCGGGGGCACAGATACGCAGTATTTT
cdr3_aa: CASSVVGGTDTQYF

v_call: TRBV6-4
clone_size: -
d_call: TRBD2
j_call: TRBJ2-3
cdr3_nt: TGTGCCAGCAGTAGCGGGGGGGGCGCAGATACGCAGTATTTT
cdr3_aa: CASSSGGGADTQYF

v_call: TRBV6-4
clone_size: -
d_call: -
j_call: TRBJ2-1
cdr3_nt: TGTGCCAGCAGCGGGAGCTCCTACAATGAGCAGTTCTTC
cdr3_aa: CASSGSSYNEQFF

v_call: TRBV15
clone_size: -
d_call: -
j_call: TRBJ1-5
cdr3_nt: TGTGCCACCAGCCCACAGGATTTTAGCAGCAATCAGCCCCAGCATTTT
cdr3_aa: CATSPQDFSSNQPQHF

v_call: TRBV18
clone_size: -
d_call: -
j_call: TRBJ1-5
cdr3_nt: TGTGCCAGCTCACCACCGGGGGGGGCGCATCAGCCCCAGCATTTT
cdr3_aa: CASSPPGGAHQPQHF

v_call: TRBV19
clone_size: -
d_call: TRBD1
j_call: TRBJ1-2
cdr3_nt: TGTGCCAGTAGTATAGGATTGGGACAGGACCACTATGGCTACACCTTC
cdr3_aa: CASSIGLGQDHYGYTF

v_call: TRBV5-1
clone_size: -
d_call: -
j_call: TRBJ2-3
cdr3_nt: TGCGCCAGCAGCTCCACCGCCACAGATACGCAGTATTTT
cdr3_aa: CASSSTATDTQYF

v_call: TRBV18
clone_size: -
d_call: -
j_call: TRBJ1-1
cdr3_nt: TGTGCCAGCTCACCATCTAAGGGGGGGACCACTGAAGCTTTCTTT
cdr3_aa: CASSPSKGGTTEAFF

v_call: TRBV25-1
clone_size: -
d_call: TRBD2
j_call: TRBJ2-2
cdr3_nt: TGTGCCAGCAGTGTGAGCGGGGGGAACACCGGGGAGCTGTTTTTT
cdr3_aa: CASSVSGGNTGELFF

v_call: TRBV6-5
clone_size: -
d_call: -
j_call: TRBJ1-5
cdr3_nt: TGTGCCAGCAGTTCTCTTTACAGCAATCAGCCCCAGCATTTT
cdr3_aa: CASSSLYSNQPQHF

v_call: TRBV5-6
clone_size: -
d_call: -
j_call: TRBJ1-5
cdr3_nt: TGTGCCAGCAGCTTGGGCCAGGGCCCCAATCAGCCCCAGCATTTT
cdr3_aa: CASSLGQGPNQPQHF

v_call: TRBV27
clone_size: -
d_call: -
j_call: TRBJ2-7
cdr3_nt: TGTGCCAGCAGTCCCTTCACGGGGCCGACCTACGAGCAGTACTTC
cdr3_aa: CASSPFTGPTYEQYF

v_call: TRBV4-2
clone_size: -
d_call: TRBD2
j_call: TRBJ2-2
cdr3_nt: TGTGCCAGCAGCCAGGAACATAGCGGGGGGGCCGTCGGGGAGCTGTTTTTT
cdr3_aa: CASSQEHSGGAVGELFF

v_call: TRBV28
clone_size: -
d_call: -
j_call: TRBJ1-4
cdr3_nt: TGTGCCAGCAGTATCGGGGGGAGGGCCGCTTTCCGCCAAAAACTGTTTTTT
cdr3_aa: CASSIGGRAAFRQKLFF

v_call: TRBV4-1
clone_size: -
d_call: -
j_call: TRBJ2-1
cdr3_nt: TGCGCCAGCAGCCAAGACACGTGGACAGCATACAATGAGCAGTTCTTC
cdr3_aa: CASSQDTWTAYNEQFF

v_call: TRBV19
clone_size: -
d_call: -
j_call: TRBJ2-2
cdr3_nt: TGTGCCAGTAGCGCCTTAACCGGGGAGCTGTTTTTT
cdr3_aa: CASSALTGELFF

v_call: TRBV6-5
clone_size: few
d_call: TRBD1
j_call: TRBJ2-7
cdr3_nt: TGTGCCAGCCTACAGGGGGCAAACGGAGTATACGAGCAGTACTTC
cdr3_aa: CASLQGANGVYEQYF

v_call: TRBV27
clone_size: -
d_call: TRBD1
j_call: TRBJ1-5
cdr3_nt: TGTGCCAGCAGTCTAACTAACAGGGGGAATCAGCCCCAGCATTTT
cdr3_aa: CASSLTNRGNQPQHF

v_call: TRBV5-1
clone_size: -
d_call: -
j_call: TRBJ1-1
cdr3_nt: TGCGCCAGCAGCCTAGGGGTTAACACTGAAGCTTTCTTT
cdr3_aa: CASSLGVNTEAFF

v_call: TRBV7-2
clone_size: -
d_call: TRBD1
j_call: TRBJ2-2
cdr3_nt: TGTGCCAGCAGCTTAGTCGGGACAGTAAACACCGGGGAGCTGTTTTTT
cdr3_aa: CASSLVGTVNTGELFF

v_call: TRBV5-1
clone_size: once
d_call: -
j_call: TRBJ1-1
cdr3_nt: TGCGCCAGCAGCTTGGGGCAGCCGAACACTGAAGCTTTCTTT
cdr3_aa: CASSLGQPNTEAFF

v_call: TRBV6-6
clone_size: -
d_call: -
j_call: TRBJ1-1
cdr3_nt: TGTGCCAGCAGTGAGGGTAGTAGGGGTTGGACTTTCTTT
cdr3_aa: CASSEGSRGWTFF

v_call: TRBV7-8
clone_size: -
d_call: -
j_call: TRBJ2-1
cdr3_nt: TGTGCCAGCAGCTTAAGTATTGGCTCCTACAATGAGCAGTTCTTC
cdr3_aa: CASSLSIGSYNEQFF

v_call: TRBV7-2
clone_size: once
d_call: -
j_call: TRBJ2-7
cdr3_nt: TGTGCCAGCAGCTACAAGGGGCCGACCTACGAGCAGTACTTC
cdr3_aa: CASSYKGPTYEQYF

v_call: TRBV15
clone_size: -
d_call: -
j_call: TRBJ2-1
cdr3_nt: TGTGCCACCAGCACCACGGGGGTACGGGGCTACAATGAGCAGTTCTTC
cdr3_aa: CATSTTGVRGYNEQFF